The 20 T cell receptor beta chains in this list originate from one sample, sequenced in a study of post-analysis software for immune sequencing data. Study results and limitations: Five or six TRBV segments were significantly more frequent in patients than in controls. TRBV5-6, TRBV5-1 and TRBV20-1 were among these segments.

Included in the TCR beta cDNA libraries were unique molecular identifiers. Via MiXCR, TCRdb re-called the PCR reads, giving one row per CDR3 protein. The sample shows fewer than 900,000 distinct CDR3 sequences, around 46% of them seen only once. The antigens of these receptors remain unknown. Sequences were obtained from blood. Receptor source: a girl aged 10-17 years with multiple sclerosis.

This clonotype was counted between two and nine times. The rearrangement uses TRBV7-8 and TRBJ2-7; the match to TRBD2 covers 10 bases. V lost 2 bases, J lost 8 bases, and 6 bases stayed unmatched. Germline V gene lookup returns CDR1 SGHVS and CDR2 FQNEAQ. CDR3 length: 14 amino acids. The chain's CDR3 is CASSLTGTSDKQYF. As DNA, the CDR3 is TGTGCCAGCAGCTTAACCGGGACTAGCGACAAGCAGTACTTC.

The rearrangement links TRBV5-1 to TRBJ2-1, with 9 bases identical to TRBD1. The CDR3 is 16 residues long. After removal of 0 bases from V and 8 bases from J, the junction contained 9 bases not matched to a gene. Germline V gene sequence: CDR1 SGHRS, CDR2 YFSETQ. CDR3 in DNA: TGCGCCAGCAGCTTGGTTCGTCAGGGGGACAGGGATGAGCAGTTCTTC. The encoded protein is CASSLVRQGDRDEQFF.

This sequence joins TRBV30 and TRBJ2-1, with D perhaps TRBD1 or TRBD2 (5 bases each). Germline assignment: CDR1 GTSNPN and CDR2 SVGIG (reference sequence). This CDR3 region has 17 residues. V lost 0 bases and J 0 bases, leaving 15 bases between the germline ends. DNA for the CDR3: TGTGCCTGGAGTGTGGGGCTAGTAGGGAGCTCCTACAATGAGCAGTTCTTC. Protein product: CAWSVGLVGSSYNEQFF.

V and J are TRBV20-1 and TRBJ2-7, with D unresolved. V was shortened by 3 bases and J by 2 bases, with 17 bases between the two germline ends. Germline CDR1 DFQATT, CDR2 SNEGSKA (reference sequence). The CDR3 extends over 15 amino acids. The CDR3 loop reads CSASDRASTPYEQYF. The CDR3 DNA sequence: TGCAGTGCTAGTGACCGGGCCTCGACGCCCTACGAGCAGTACTTC.

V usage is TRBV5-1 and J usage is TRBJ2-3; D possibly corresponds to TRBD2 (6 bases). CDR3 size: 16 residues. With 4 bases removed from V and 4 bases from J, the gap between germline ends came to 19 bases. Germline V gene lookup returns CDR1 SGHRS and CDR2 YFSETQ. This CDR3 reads CASSLVRREHSDTQYF. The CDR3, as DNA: TGCGCCAGCAGCCTAGTGAGGCGGGAACATTCAGATACGCAGTATTTT.

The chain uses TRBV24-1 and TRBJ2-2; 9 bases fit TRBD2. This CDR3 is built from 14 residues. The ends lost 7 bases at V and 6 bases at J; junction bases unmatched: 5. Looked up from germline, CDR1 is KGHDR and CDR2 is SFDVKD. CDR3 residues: CATSALAGAGELFF. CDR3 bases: TGTGCCACCAGCGCATTAGCGGGAGCCGGGGAGCTGTTTTTT.

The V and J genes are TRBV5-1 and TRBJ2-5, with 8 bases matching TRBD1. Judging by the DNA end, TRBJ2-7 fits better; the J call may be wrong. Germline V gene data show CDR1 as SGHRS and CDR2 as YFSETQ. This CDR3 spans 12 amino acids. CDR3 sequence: CASREQGGEQYF. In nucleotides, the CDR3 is TGCGCCAGCAGAGAACAGGGGGGCGAGCAGTACTTC.

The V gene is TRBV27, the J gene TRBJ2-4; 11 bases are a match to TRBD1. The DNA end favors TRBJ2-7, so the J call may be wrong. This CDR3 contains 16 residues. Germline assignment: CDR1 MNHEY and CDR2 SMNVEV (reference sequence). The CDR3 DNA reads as TGTGCCAGCAGCCGGTCCGGGACAGGGGGTACCTACGAGCAGTACTTC. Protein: CASSRSGTGGTYEQYF.

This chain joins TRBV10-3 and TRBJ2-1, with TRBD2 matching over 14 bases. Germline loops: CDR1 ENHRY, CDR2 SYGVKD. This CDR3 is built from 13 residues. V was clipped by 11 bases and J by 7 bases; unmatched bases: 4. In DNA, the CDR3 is TGTGCCGCCGGGACTAGCGGGAGAAATGAGCAGTTCTTC. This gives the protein CAAGTSGRNEQFF.

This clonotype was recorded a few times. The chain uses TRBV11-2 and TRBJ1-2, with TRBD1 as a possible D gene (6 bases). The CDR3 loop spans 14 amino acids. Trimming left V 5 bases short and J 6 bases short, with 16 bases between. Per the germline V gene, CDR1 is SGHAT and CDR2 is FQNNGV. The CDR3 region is CASSQPDRRNGYTF. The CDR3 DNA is TGTGCCAGCAGCCAGCCCGACAGGAGAAATGGCTACACCTTC.

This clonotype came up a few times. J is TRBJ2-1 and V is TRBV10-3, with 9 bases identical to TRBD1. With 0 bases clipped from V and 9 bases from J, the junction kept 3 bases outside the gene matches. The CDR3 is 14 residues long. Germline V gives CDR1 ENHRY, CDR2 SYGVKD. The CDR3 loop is CAISESGQGGEQFF. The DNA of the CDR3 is TGTGCCATCAGTGAGTCGGGACAGGGAGGTGAGCAGTTCTTC.

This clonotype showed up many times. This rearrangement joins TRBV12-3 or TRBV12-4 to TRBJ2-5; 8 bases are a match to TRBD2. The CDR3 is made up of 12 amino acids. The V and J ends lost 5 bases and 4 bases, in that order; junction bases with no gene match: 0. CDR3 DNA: TGTGCCAGCAGTACTAGCGGAGAGACCCAGTACTTC. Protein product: CASSTSGETQYF.

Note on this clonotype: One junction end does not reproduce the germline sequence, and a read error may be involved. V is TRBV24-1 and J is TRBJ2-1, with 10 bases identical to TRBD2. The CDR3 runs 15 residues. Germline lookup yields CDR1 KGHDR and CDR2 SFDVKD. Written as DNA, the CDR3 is TGTGCCACCAGTGAAGGGACTAGCGCCTATAATGAGCAGTTCTTC. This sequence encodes CATSEGTSAYNEQFF.

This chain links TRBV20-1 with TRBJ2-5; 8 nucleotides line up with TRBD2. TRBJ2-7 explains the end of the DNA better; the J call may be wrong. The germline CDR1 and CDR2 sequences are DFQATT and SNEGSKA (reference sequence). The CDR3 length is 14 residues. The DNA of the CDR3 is TGCAGTGCTGAGCCAACGGGAGGGTTTAGCGAGCAGTACTTC. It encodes CSAEPTGGFSEQYF.

CDR3 coding DNA: TGTGCCAGCAGCCGGACATATGAAAAACTGTTTTTT. It translates to CASSRTYEKLFF. The chain combines TRBV12-3 or TRBV12-4 with TRBJ1-4; D perhaps matches TRBD1 (5 bases). Trimming removed 6 bases at V and 6 bases at J, with 8 bases between. This CDR3 contains 12 residues.

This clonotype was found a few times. CDR3 sequence (DNA): TGTGCCAGCAGCTGGGACGGAAGCTCCTCTGGGGCCAACGTCCTGACTTTC. Translated: CASSWDGSSSGANVLTF. The rearrangement uses TRBV11-2 and TRBJ2-6; D possibly uses TRBD1 or TRBD2 (5 bases each). This CDR3 comprises 17 residues. The germline gives CDR1 SGHAT, CDR2 FQNNGV. V was trimmed by 4 bases and J by 0 bases, leaving 13 bases between them.

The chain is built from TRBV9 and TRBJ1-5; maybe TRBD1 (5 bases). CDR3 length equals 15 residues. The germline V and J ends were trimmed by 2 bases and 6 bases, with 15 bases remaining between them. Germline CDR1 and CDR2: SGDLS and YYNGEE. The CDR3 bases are TGTGCCAGCAGCGTCGGGGGAACGTTAGGTCAGCCCCAGCATTTT. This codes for CASSVGGTLGQPQHF.

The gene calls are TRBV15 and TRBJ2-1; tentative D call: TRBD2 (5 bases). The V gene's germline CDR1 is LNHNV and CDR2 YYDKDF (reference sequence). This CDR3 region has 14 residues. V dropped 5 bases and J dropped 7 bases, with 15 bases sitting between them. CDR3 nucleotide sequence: TGTGCCACCAGCCGCAAGGGCGCGGGTAATGAGCAGTTCTTC. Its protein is CATSRKGAGNEQFF.

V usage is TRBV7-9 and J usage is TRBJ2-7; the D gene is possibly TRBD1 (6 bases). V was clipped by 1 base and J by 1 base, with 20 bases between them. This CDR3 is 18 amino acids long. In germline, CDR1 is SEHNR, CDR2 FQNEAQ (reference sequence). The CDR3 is CASSLVVRTGLGSYEQYF. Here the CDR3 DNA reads TGTGCCAGCAGCTTAGTAGTGCGTACAGGGCTTGGATCCTACGAGCAGTACTTC.

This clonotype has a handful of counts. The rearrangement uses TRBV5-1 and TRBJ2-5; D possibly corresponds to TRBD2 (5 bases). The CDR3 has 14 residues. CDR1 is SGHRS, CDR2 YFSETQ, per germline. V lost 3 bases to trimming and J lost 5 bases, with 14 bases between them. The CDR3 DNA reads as TGCGCCAGCAGCTGGGAGATAATTAAGGAGACCCAGTACTTC. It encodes CASSWEIIKETQYF.